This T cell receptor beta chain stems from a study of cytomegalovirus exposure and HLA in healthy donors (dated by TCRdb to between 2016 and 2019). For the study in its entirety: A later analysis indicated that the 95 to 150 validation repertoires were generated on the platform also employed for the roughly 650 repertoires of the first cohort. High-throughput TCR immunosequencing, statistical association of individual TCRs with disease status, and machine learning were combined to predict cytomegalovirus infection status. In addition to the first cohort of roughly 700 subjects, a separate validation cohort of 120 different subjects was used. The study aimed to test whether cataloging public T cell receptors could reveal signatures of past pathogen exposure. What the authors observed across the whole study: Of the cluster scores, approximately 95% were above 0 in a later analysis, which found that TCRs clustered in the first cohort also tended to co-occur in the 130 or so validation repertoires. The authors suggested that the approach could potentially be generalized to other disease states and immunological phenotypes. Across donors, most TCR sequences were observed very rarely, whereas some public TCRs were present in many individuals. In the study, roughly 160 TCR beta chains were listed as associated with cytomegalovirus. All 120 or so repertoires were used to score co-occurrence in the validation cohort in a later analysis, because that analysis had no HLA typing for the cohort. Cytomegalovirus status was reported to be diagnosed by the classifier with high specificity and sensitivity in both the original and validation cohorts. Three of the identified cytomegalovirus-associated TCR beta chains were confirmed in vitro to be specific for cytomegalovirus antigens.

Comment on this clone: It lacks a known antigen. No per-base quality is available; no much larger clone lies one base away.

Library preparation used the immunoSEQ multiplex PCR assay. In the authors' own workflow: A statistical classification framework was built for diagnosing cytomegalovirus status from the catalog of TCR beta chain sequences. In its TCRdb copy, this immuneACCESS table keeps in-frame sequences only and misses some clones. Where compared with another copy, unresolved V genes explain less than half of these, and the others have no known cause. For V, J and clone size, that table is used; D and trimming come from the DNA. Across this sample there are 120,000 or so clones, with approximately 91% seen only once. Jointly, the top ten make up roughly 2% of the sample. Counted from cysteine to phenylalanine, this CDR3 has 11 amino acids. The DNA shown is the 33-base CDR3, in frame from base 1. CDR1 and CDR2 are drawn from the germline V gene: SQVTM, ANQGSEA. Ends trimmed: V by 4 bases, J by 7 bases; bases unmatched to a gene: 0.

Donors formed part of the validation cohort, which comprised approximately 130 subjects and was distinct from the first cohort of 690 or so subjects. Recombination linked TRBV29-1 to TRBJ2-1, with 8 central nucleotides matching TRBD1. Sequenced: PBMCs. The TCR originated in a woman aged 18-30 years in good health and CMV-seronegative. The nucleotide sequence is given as TGCAGCGTTGGGGACAGGAATGAGCAGTTCTTC. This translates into CSVGDRNEQFF.